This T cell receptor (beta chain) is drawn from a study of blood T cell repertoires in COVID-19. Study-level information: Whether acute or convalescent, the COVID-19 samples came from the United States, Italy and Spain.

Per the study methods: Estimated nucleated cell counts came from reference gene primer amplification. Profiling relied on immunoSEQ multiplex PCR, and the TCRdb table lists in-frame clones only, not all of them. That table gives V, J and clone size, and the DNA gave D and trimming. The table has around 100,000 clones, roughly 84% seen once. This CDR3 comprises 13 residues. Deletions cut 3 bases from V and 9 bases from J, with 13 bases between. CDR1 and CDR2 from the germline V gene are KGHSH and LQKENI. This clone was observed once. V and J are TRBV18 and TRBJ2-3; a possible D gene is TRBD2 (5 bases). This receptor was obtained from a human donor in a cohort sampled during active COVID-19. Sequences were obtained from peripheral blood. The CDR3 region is CASSPQGLATQYF. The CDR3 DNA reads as TGTGCCAGCTCACCCCAAGGGCTAGCCACGCAGTATTTT.